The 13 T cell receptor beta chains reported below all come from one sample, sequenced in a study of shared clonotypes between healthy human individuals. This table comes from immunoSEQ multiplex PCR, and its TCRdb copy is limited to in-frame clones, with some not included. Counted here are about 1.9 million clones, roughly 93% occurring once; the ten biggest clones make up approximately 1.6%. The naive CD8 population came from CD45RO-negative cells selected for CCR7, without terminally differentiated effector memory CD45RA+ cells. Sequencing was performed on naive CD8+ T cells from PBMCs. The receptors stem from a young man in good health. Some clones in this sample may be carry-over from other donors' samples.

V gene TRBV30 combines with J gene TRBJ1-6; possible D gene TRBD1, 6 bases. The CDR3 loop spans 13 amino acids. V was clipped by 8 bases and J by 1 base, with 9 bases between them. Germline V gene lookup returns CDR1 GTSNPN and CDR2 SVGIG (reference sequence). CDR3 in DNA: TGTGCCGAACAGGGTTCCTATAATTCACCCCTCCACTTT. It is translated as CAEQGSYNSPLHF. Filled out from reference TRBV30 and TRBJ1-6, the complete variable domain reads SQTIHQWPATLVQPVGSPLSLECTVEGTSNPNLYWYRQAAGRGLQLLFYSVGIGQISSEVPQNLSASRPQDRQFILSSKKLLLSDSGFYLCAEQGSYNSPLHFGNGTRLTVT.

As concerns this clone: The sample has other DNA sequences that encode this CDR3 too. The CDR3 sequence is CASSQGPSGYNEQFF. The CDR3 DNA reads TGCGCCAGCAGCCAGGGACCTAGCGGGTACAATGAGCAGTTCTTC. The chain joins TRBV4-1 to TRBJ2-1, with 8 bases aligning to TRBD2. The J segment lost 4 bases and the V segment lost 3 bases, leaving 5 bases of the junction unmatched. CDR1 and CDR2 from the germline V gene are MGHRA and YSYEKL. The CDR3 spans 15 residues.

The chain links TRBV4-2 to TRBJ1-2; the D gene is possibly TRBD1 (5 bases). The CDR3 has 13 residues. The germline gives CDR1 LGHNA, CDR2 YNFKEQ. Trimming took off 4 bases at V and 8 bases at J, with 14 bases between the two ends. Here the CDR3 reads CASSRPDSSGYTF. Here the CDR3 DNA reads TGTGCCAGCAGCCGACCCGACAGCAGCGGCTACACCTTC.

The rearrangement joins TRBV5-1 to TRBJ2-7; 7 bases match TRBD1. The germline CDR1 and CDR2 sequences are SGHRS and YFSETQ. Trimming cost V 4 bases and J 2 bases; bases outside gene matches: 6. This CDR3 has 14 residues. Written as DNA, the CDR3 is TGCGCCAGCAGCCCGGGACAGCTTCCCTACGAGCAGTACTTC. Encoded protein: CASSPGQLPYEQYF.

The CDR3 DNA is TGTGCCAGCAGCATGGGGACAGGGGGCGGCACCGGGGAGCTGTTTTTT. Translating gives CASSMGTGGGTGELFF. The chain combines TRBV7-9 with TRBJ2-2; 12 positions agree with TRBD1. This CDR3 is 16 amino acids long. With V trimmed by 5 bases and J by 4 bases, 5 bases remained unmatched. Per the germline V gene, CDR1 is SEHNR and CDR2 is FQNEAQ (reference sequence).

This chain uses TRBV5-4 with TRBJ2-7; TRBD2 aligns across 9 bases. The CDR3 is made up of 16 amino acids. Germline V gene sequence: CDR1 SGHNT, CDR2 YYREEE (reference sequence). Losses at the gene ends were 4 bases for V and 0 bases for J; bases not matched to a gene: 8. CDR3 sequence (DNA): TGTGCCAGCAGCCGGGCCAGCGGGAGGCTCTCCTACGAGCAGTACTTC. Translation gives CASSRASGRLSYEQYF. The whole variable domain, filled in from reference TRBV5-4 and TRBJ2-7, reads ETGVTQSPTHLIKTRGQQVTLRCSSQSGHNTVSWYQQALGQGPQFIFQYYREEENGRGNFPPRFSGLQFPNYSSELNVNALELDDSALYLCASSRASGRLSYEQYFGPGTRLTVT.

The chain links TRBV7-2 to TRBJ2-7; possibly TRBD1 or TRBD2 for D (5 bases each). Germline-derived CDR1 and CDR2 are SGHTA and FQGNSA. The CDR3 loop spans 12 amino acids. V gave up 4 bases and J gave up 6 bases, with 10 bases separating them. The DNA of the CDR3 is TGTGCCAGCAGCTACCCGGGGCGCGAGCAGTACTTC. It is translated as CASSYPGREQYF.

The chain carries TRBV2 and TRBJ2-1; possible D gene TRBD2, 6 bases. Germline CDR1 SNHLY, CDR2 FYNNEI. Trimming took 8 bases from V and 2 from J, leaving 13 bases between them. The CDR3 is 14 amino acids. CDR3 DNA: TGTGCCAGCTCGAGCGGGCCCGCCTACAATGAGCAGTTCTTC. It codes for CASSSGPAYNEQFF.

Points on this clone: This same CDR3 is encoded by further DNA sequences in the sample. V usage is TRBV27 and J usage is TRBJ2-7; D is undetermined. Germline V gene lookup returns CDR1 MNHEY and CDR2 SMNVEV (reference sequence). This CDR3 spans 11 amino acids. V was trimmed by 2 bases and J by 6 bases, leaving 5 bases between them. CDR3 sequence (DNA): TGTGCCAGCAGTTTAGGTGGCGAGCAGTACTTC. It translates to CASSLGGEQYF.

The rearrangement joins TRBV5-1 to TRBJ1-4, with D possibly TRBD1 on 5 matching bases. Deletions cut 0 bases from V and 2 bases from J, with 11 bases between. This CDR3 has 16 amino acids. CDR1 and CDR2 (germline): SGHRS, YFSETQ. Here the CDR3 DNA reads TGCGCCAGCAGCTTGGCCGACGGGGGGACTAATGAAAAACTGTTTTTT. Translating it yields CASSLADGGTNEKLFF.

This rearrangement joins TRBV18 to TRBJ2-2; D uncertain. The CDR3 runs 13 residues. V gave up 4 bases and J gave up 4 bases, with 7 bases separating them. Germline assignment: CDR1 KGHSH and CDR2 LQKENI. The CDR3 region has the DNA TGTGCCAGCTCACTGGACCGCACCGGGGAGCTGTTTTTT. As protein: CASSLDRTGELFF. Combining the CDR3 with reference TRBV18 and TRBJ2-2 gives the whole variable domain NAGVMQNPRHLVRRRGQEARLRCSPMKGHSHVYWYRQLPEEGLKFMVYLQKENIIDESGMPKERFSAEFPKEGPSILRIQQVVRGDSAAYFCASSLDRTGELFFGEGSRLTVL.

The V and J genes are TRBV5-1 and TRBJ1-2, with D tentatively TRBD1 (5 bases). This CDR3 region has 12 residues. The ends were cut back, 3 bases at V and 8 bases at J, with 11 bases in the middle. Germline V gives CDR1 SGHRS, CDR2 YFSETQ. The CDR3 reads CASSSSGNGYTF. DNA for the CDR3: TGCGCCAGCAGCTCATCAGGGAACGGCTACACCTTC.

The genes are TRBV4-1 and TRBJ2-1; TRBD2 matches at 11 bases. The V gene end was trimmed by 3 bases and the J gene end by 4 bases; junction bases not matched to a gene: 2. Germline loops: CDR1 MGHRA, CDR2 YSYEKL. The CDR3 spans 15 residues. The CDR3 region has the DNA TGCGCCAGCAGCCACGGGACTAGCGGATACAATGAGCAGTTCTTC. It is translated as CASSHGTSGYNEQFF.